This T cell receptor (beta chain) came from a study of glioma-infiltrating T cells. Points on this clonotype: Its antigen is undetermined. A read error is likely, as this CDR3 ends without the conserved phenylalanine or tryptophan.

Points from the study as a whole: Only very few CDR3 sequences appeared in both tissue and blood. Gliomas, especially low-grade, showed above-expected tissue-blood divergence; non-neoplastic patients showed below.

The iRepertoire nested amplicon-rescue multiplex PCR amplified TCR alpha and beta CDR3s from RNA. For one-step reverse transcription and amplification, roughly 85-450 ng of tissue mRNA or PBMC total RNA was used. TCRdb analysed the multiplex PCR reads with MiXCR anew, one entry per CDR3 protein. Of about 110,000 distinct CDR3 sequences listed, around 25% were seen once; the top ten hold about a third. The sequencing input was glioma tissue, nonneoplastic brain tissue, or PBMCs (not recorded which). The source is a human donor with low-grade glioma or glioblastoma, undergoing nonglioma brain surgery, or in good health (not recorded which).

CDR3 in DNA: TGTGCCAGCAGTCGGCGAGCGGGAGGCCGCTCCGCGCAGTATTTG. Translation gives CASSRRAGGRSAQYL. The J gene is TRBJ2-3, the V gene TRBV27; 9 nucleotides align to TRBD2. This CDR3 comprises 15 residues. The junction had 13 bases not matched to a gene; V was cut back by 5 bases and J by 10 bases. Germline assignment: CDR1 MNHEY and CDR2 SMNVEV (reference sequence).